This section outlines one T cell receptor beta chain sequence together with its context. Its target is not known. This sample stems from a study of a mutant IDH1 vaccine in newly diagnosed glioma. The CDR3 is 15 amino acids. From germline, CDR1 is LNHNV and CDR2 YYDKDF (reference sequence). With 0 bases removed from V and 6 bases from J, the gap between germline ends came to 12 bases. The time point: week 5, during vaccination. Doses of 300 ug of mutant IDH1 20-mer peptide were given with topical imiquimod. The protocol was immunoSEQ multiplex PCR, while the TCRdb copy is restricted to in-frame clones and leaves out a portion. The sample holds tens of thousands of clones; roughly 76% are singletons and the top ten take roughly 12%. General study findings and limits: Changes to the top peripheral T cell clonotypes appeared unrelated to pseudoprogression.

V gene TRBV15 combines with J gene TRBJ1-5; D call uncertain. This clonotype was obtained from a man aged 45-60 years with glioma. The input for sequencing was PBMCs, taken from a glioma patient whose treatment included an IDH1 peptide vaccine. CDR3 nucleotides: TGTGCCACCAGCAGAGATGCGAGGTCTGGTCAGCCCCAGCATTTT. Translation gives CATSRDARSGQPQHF.